The 22 T cell receptor beta chains given below trace back to one sample, sequenced in a study of T-cell memory formation after mild COVID-19. TCRdb used MiXCR to reprocess the 5' RACE reads, holding one entry per CDR3 protein. Of around 200,000 distinct CDR3 sequences in the sample, about 20% were seen once. The sequencing sample was made of PBMCs or a T cell subset sorted from them (not recorded which). These receptors were collected from an adult woman who had mild COVID-19 (a few samples of this study predate the infection). Cell type and time point are not known.

This clonotype is labeled as medium-sized (0.01 to 0.1%). The chain joins TRBV5-6 to TRBJ1-6, with D possibly being TRBD1 (6 bases). Per germline, CDR1 SGHDT and CDR2 YYEEEE. The V and J ends lost 4 bases and 7 bases respectively, with 15 bases between them. The length of the CDR3 is 15 residues. CDR3 sequence: CASSPRGRSNSPLHF. Written as DNA, the CDR3 is TGTGCCAGCAGCCCCCGGGGGCGATCAAATTCACCCCTCCACTTT.

The chain joins TRBV24-1 to TRBJ1-4; D is undetermined. CDR3 length equals 12 residues. V was trimmed by 1 base and J by 7 bases, leaving 3 bases between them. Germline CDR1 reads KGHDR; CDR2 reads SFDVKD. CDR3 region: CATSDFGEKLFF. CDR3 DNA: TGTGCCACCAGTGATTTCGGTGAAAAACTGTTTTTT.

The chain links TRBV27 to TRBJ1-4; 10 bases are shared with TRBD1. In germline, CDR1 is MNHEY, CDR2 SMNVEV (reference sequence). J gave up 8 bases and V 3 bases, and 3 bases lay outside the gene matches. The CDR3 runs to 14 residues. CDR3 nucleotides: TGTGCCAGCAGTTTGACAGGGGGCCGGGAAAAACTGTTTTTT. Translated: CASSLTGGREKLFF.

This clonotype was seen a handful of times. The chain is built from TRBV4-2 and TRBJ1-1; D unclear. In germline, CDR1 is LGHNA, CDR2 YNFKEQ. The CDR3 has 14 amino acids. Trimming removed 3 bases at V and 5 bases at J, with 13 bases between. The CDR3 region has the DNA TGTGCCAGCAGCCACCGGGCCGAGGGAACTGAAGCTTTCTTT. Its translation is CASSHRAEGTEAFF.

The J gene is TRBJ1-3, the V gene TRBV20-1, with no clear D. This CDR3 comprises 12 residues. V lost 6 bases, J lost 4 bases, and 10 bases lay in between. Per germline, CDR1 DFQATT and CDR2 SNEGSKA (reference sequence). The CDR3 reads CSAWTLGNTIYF. The CDR3 bases are TGCAGTGCCTGGACCCTAGGAAACACCATATATTTT.

The rearrangement links TRBV24-1 to TRBJ2-2, with D possibly being TRBD2 (6 bases). Germline loops: CDR1 KGHDR, CDR2 SFDVKD. There are 16 residues in the CDR3. Trimming removed 0 bases at V and 4 bases at J, with 11 bases between. Written as DNA, the CDR3 is TGTGCCACCAGTGATTTGGGGCAGGGAGGCACCGGGGAGCTGTTTTTT. Protein: CATSDLGQGGTGELFF.

The genes are TRBV4-3 and TRBJ2-5, with D perhaps matching TRBD1 or TRBD2 (5 bases each). This CDR3 spans 14 amino acids. CDR1 is LGHNA and CDR2 is YSLEER in the germline V gene. Between the trimmed V and J ends, which lost 4 bases and 5 bases, there was a span of 14 bases. The CDR3 spells CASSPGAGRETQYF. CDR3 sequence (DNA): TGCGCCAGCAGCCCCGGGGCGGGCCGGGAGACCCAGTACTTC.

V is TRBV6-5 and J is TRBJ1-1; 10 nucleotides line up with TRBD1. This CDR3 spans 16 amino acids. The J segment lost 4 bases and the V segment lost 2 bases, leaving 7 bases of the junction unmatched. Germline loops: CDR1 MNHEY, CDR2 SVGAGI. CDR3 bases: TGTGCCAGCAGTTACCCGGGACAGGGGCCCATCACTGAAGCTTTCTTT. Translated, it gives CASSYPGQGPITEAFF.

The chain carries TRBV9 and TRBJ2-7; D is tentatively TRBD1 or TRBD2 (6 bases each). Trimming took 3 bases from V and 7 from J, leaving 17 bases between them. Germline CDR1 and CDR2: SGDLS and YYNGEE. The CDR3 contains 14 residues. The DNA for the CDR3 is TGTGCCAGCAGCGAGGGGGGAGTAGCAAGAGAGCAGTACTTC. Its translation is CASSEGGVAREQYF.

This clonotype was found a few times. This chain connects TRBV12-3 or TRBV12-4 to TRBJ2-7; D may match TRBD1 or TRBD2 (5 bases each). Trimming cost V 1 base and J 3 bases, with 10 bases left between them. CDR3 length: 14 amino acids. The CDR3 here is CASSLEGSHYEQYF. CDR3 bases: TGTGCCAGCAGTTTAGAGGGGAGCCACTACGAGCAGTACTTC.

V gene TRBV4-3 combines with J gene TRBJ2-6, with 8 bases fitting TRBD2. CDR1 is LGHNA and CDR2 is YSLEER in the germline V gene. J was trimmed by 0 bases and V by 3 bases; bases with no gene match: 7. The CDR3 totals 18 residues. CDR3 in amino acids: CASSQASGLSSGANVLTF. DNA of the CDR3: TGCGCCAGCAGCCAGGCTAGCGGGCTTAGCTCTGGGGCCAACGTCCTGACTTTC.

In regard to this clonotype: Since a much larger clone is just one base distant, this may be a read error. The CDR3 ends on some other residue instead of the conserved phenylalanine or tryptophan, so this is likely a read error. The rearrangement links TRBV7-9 to TRBJ1-2, with D possibly being TRBD1 (5 bases). CDR1 is SEHNR, CDR2 FQNEAQ, per germline (reference sequence). With 5 bases removed from V and 6 bases from J, the gap between germline ends came to 31 bases. The CDR3 is 19 residues long. The CDR3 region has the DNA TGTGCCAGCAGCCCTCCCCCCTCGACAGCCGCTATTAGGGGAAATGGCTACACCTTA. Its translation is CASSPPPSTAAIRGNGYTL.

This clonotype came up a few times. The chain employs TRBV9 and TRBJ1-2, with a weak D call TRBD1 (5 bases). The CDR3 is made up of 15 amino acids. CDR1 is SGDLS, CDR2 YYNGEE, per germline. Trimming left V 3 bases short and J 6 bases short, with 18 bases between. The CDR3 spells CASSAGASRENGYTF. The CDR3 DNA reads TGTGCCAGCAGCGCCGGGGCCTCCCGAGAAAATGGCTACACCTTC.

The chain is built from TRBV5-1 and TRBJ2-5; 13 positions match TRBD2. CDR1 and CDR2 (germline): SGHRS, YFSETQ. The CDR3 is 19 amino acids. V was pared by 0 bases and J by 1 base, with 9 bases of the junction left unmatched. The CDR3 spells CASSLAPGLAGTSQETQYF. For the CDR3, the DNA is TGCGCCAGCAGCTTGGCTCCGGGACTAGCGGGGACCTCCCAAGAGACCCAGTACTTC.

This clonotype was seen more than once but under ten times. V usage is TRBV12-3 or TRBV12-4 and J usage is TRBJ2-2; D possibly corresponds to TRBD1 (6 bases). The V and J ends lost 6 bases and 8 bases respectively, with 13 bases between them. There are 13 residues in the CDR3. CDR3 DNA: TGTGCCAGCAGCTTTGGGGGCCGAGGGGAGCTGTTTTTT. Its translation: CASSFGGRGELFF.

This clonotype showed up many times. The chain carries TRBV4-1 and TRBJ1-1; no definite D call. V was cut by 1 base and J by 4 bases, with 13 bases left in between. CDR3 length: 15 residues. Germline values: CDR1 MGHRA, CDR2 YSYEKL. CDR3 protein: CASSQGGGLGTEAFF. The DNA for the CDR3 is TGCGCCAGCAGCCAAGGGGGAGGTTTAGGCACTGAAGCTTTCTTT.

The rearrangement links TRBV4-1 to TRBJ2-1; D could derive from TRBD1 or TRBD2 (5 bases each). CDR1 MGHRA and CDR2 YSYEKL come from the germline V gene. Trimming cost V 3 bases and J 6 bases, with 18 bases left between them. The CDR3 is 16 residues long. The CDR3 loop is CASSHPGGDSINEQFF. In DNA form, the CDR3 reads TGCGCCAGCAGCCACCCTGGGGGAGATAGTATCAATGAGCAGTTCTTC.

This clonotype was observed a handful of times. The chain carries TRBV19 and TRBJ2-7, with unresolved D. V was pared by 8 bases and J by 7 bases, with 21 bases between. Looked up from germline, CDR1 is LNHDA and CDR2 is SQIVND (reference sequence). This CDR3 has 14 amino acids. CDR3 amino acids: CASSPGTPPGEQYF. The CDR3 bases are TGTGCCAGTTCTCCCGGCACCCCCCCTGGAGAGCAGTACTTC.

This chain uses TRBV7-2 with TRBJ2-7; 9 bases align to TRBD2. The J segment lost 0 bases and the V segment lost 1 base, leaving 10 bases of the junction unmatched. CDR3 length: 18 residues. Germline V lookup: CDR1 SGHTA, CDR2 FQGNSA. In nucleotides, the CDR3 is TGTGCCAGCAGCTTAGGTCTCCTCCAGCGGGAGGACTCCTACGAGCAGTACTTC. Its translation is CASSLGLLQREDSYEQYF.

As DNA, the CDR3 is TGTGCCACCAGTGATTTGTATTCGGGAACCAATGAGCAGTTCTTC. Amino acid sequence: CATSDLYSGTNEQFF. The chain combines TRBV24-1 with TRBJ2-1; D is perhaps TRBD2 (5 bases). The germline V gene encodes CDR1 KGHDR and CDR2 SFDVKD. The CDR3 extends over 15 amino acids. V lost 0 bases to trimming and J lost 6 bases, with 11 bases between them.

This chain joins TRBV7-8 and TRBJ2-7; tentative D call: TRBD2 (6 bases). V gave up 6 bases and J gave up 2 bases, with 17 bases separating them. CDR1 is SGHVS, CDR2 FQNEAQ, per germline. The CDR3 is 15 residues long. The CDR3 nucleotides read TGTGCCAGCAGTCTCCGGGACTCTTCCACCTACGAGCAGTACTTC. This codes for CASSLRDSSTYEQYF.

The chain recombines TRBV6-5 with TRBJ2-1; D call uncertain. The CDR3 spans 12 residues. CDR1 MNHEY and CDR2 SVGAGI come from the germline V gene. Trimming took off 2 bases at V and 12 bases at J, with 11 bases between the two ends. In nucleotides, the CDR3 is TGTGCCAGCAGTTACGATGGTCTGAGGCAGTTCTTC. Its translation is CASSYDGLRQFF.